These 16 T cell receptor beta chains came from one sample sequenced in a study of T cells in localized non-small cell lung cancer. Measured with immunoSEQ multiplex PCR; TCRdb has only the in-frame clones, and not every one. The data hold about 15,000 clones, with approximately 85% observed a single time. The specimen was peripheral blood, collected before any cancer treatment. These receptors were collected from a woman aged 40-69 years with stage I lung adenocarcinoma.

The chain employs TRBV5-1 and TRBJ2-1, with 12 bases lining up with TRBD2. With V trimmed by 4 bases and J by 1 base, 6 bases remained unmatched. The CDR3 consists of 17 residues. CDR1 is SGHRS, CDR2 YFSETQ, per germline. Written as DNA, the CDR3 is TGCGCCAGCAGCCCCGGGACTAGCGGGTCGTCCTACAATGAGCAGTTCTTC. Its translation is CASSPGTSGSSYNEQFF.

J is TRBJ2-3 and V is TRBV7-8; D possibly corresponds to TRBD1 (5 bases). CDR3 length equals 17 residues. Trimming pared 1 base from V and 1 base from J, leaving 15 bases between. The germline gives CDR1 SGHVS, CDR2 FQNEAQ. The CDR3 here is CASSLGRQGIRTDTQYF. The CDR3 nucleotides are TGTGCCAGCAGCTTAGGTAGGCAGGGTATTCGCACAGATACGCAGTATTTT.

The V and J genes are TRBV6-5 and TRBJ1-2; D unclear. V was pared by 10 bases and J by 5 bases, with 20 bases between. This CDR3 is 14 amino acids long. Germline values: CDR1 MNHEY, CDR2 SVGAGI. The CDR3 coding sequence is TGTGCCACACAGAACCGGGAGACTTTATATGGCTACACCTTC. It specifies CATQNRETLYGYTF.

The J gene is TRBJ2-7, the V gene TRBV14; the match to TRBD1 covers 9 bases. CDR1 and CDR2 (germline): SGHDN, FVKESK. The trim removed 0 bases at V and 7 bases at J, leaving 13 bases unmatched. The CDR3 is 17 amino acids. CDR3 nucleotides: TGTGCCAGCAGCCAAGAATACTTCGGGACAGGGTTGGGTGAGCAGTACTTC. This codes for CASSQEYFGTGLGEQYF.

The chain recombines TRBV7-6 with TRBJ2-3; perhaps TRBD2 as D (6 bases). The CDR3 runs 16 residues. Germline V gives CDR1 SGHVS, CDR2 FNYEAQ. Deletions cut 2 bases from V and 4 bases from J, with 16 bases between. The CDR3 sequence is CASSLPTLLAPDTQYF. The CDR3 region has the DNA TGTGCCAGCAGCTTACCGACACTTCTAGCGCCAGATACGCAGTATTTT.

The chain uses TRBV29-1 and TRBJ1-2, with 7 bases aligning to TRBD1. The germline V gene has CDR1 SQVTM and CDR2 ANQGSEA. Germline trimming cut 4 bases from V and 3 bases from J; bases unmatched to any gene: 5. CDR3 length: 13 residues. CDR3: CSVGGQTYYGYTF. CDR3 nucleotide sequence: TGCAGCGTTGGGGGACAGACGTACTATGGCTACACCTTC.

This clone was seen only a few times. The chain joins TRBV6-8 to TRBJ1-1; a weak D match, TRBD1 (5 bases). The CDR3 runs 17 residues. CDR1 MNHGY and CDR2 SAAAGT come from the germline V gene. V lost 11 bases and J 6 bases, leaving 31 bases between the germline ends. This chain's CDR3 is CAPNPKGQPSRRAEAFF. The CDR3 DNA sequence: TGTGCCCCTAACCCGAAAGGACAACCCTCGCGAAGGGCTGAAGCTTTCTTT.

The chain has TRBV6-6 and TRBJ2-7, with D unclear. V gave up 2 bases and J gave up 3 bases, with 14 bases separating them. Germline V gene lookup returns CDR1 MNHNY and CDR2 SVGAGI (reference sequence). The CDR3 covers 15 residues. The DNA of the CDR3 is TGTGCCAGCAGTTACGCGGACGTACCCTTCTACGAGCAGTACTTC. The encoded protein is CASSYADVPFYEQYF.

V is TRBV29-1 and J is TRBJ2-6; 9 nucleotides agree with TRBD1. V lost 5 bases and J lost 3; bases outside the gene matches: 5. Germline CDR1 is SQVTM and CDR2 is ANQGSEA. CDR3 length: 15 residues. In nucleotides, the CDR3 is TGCAGCGTTAAACAGGGGGCGCTTGGGGCCAACGTCCTGACTTTC. As protein: CSVKQGALGANVLTF.

V usage is TRBV2 and J usage is TRBJ2-7, with TRBD2 identical over 12 bases. Germline V gene data show CDR1 as SNHLY and CDR2 as FYNNEI. V was clipped by 2 bases and J by 12 bases; unmatched bases: 11. The CDR3 spans 15 residues. The CDR3 nucleotides read TGTGCCAGCAGTGAACCGACGACTAGCGGGGGTTTGACGTACTTC. This translates into CASSEPTTSGGLTYF. The whole variable domain, filled in from reference TRBV2 and TRBJ2-7, reads EPEVTQTPSHQVTQMGQEVILRCVPISNHLYFYWYRQILGQKVEFLVSFYNNEISEKSEIFDDQFSVERPDGSNFTLKIRSTKLEDSAMYFCASSEPTTSGGLTYFGPGTRLTVT.

The genes are TRBV7-2 and TRBJ2-3; unclear D gene. Per the germline V gene, CDR1 is SGHTA and CDR2 is FQGNSA. The CDR3 has 13 residues. Trimming took off 0 bases at V and 4 bases at J, with 5 bases between the two ends. CDR3 sequence (DNA): TGTGCCAGCAGCTTAGCGCTTGCAGATACGCAGTATTTT. Its protein product is CASSLALADTQYF.

The chain combines TRBV29-1 with TRBJ1-2; 7 bases agree with TRBD1. V shed 7 bases, J shed 7 bases, and the junction held 6 bases outside the gene matches. Looked up from germline, CDR1 is SQVTM and CDR2 is ANQGSEA. The CDR3 runs 11 residues. The CDR3 DNA follows: TGCAGCGCCAAGGGGGCGGGTGGCTACACCTTC. Translating gives CSAKGAGGYTF.

This clone is a singleton in its sample. The chain combines TRBV27 with TRBJ2-7, with TRBD2 as a possible D gene (6 bases). Per the germline V gene, CDR1 is MNHEY and CDR2 is SMNVEV (reference sequence). V dropped 8 bases and J dropped 3 bases, with 17 bases sitting between them. The CDR3 length is 14 residues. CDR3 bases: TGTGCCAGCTCCACCACTAGCCATCACTACGAGCAGTACTTC. Residues: CASSTTSHHYEQYF.

The rearrangement links TRBV5-4 to TRBJ1-2; tentatively, D is TRBD1 (6 bases). The ends were cut back, 4 bases at V and 8 bases at J, with 21 bases in the middle. CDR1 is SGHNT and CDR2 is YYREEE in the germline V gene (reference sequence). The CDR3 is 15 amino acids. In DNA, the CDR3 is TGTGCCAGCAGCCCTAGTGGGGGGGGCGCGAGGGGCTACACCTTC. Its translation: CASSPSGGGARGYTF.

J is TRBJ2-7 and V is TRBV5-6, with D perhaps being TRBD1 or TRBD2 (5 bases each). Germline CDR1 SGHDT, CDR2 YYEEEE. Trimming cost V 0 bases and J 0 bases, with 13 bases left between them. This CDR3 is built from 16 residues. The CDR3 loop reads CASSLESAGSSYEQYF. CDR3 coding DNA: TGTGCCAGCAGCTTGGAATCGGCAGGGAGCTCCTACGAGCAGTACTTC.

The chain has TRBV10-3 and TRBJ1-1; TRBD1 matches at 12 bases. J gave up 0 bases and V 4 bases, and 9 bases lay outside the gene matches. The CDR3 totals 18 residues. Germline CDR1 and CDR2: ENHRY and SYGVKD. CDR3 protein: CAISGGQGAKPLNTEAFF. The CDR3 DNA sequence: TGTGCCATCAGTGGGGGACAGGGGGCGAAGCCTTTGAACACTGAAGCTTTCTTT.